The 5 T cell receptor beta chains below all came from one sample that was sequenced in a study of metastatic and nonmetastatic thyroid tumors. TCRdb re-processed the PCR reads through MiXCR. The repertoire has 26,000 or so clones, 15% to 20% of them found once; the top ten carry roughly 4%. No patient received treatment before thyroid surgery. Sequenced sample: blood. The source is a female donor with papillary thyroid cancer or a benign thyroid nodule (not recorded which). Some clones in this sample may be carry-over from other donors' samples.

In this sample, this clone turned up many times. The chain combines TRBV20-1 with TRBJ2-3; 8 bases are shared with TRBD1. This CDR3 has 14 amino acids. Per germline, CDR1 DFQATT and CDR2 SNEGSKA (reference sequence). V shed 4 bases and J 2 bases; nucleotides not matched to a gene: 5. The CDR3 reads CSATDRGPTDTQYF. The DNA of the CDR3 is TGCAGTGCTACTGACAGGGGCCCCACAGATACGCAGTATTTT.

This clone was seen only once. A much larger clone lies one base from this, so it may be a read error. V gene TRBV5-1 combines with J gene TRBJ2-6; weak D call: TRBD2 (7 bases). Germline-derived CDR1 and CDR2 are SGHRS and YFSETQ. The CDR3 is made up of 15 amino acids. V lost 4 bases, J lost 2 bases, and 10 bases lay in between. The CDR3 here is CASSRGAPGANVLTF. In DNA, the CDR3 is TGCGCCAGCAGCCGGGGGGCGCCTGGGGCCAACGTCCTGACTTTC.

On this clone: A junction end diverges from the germline sequence, so it may reflect a read error. The rearrangement uses TRBV28 and TRBJ2-7, with a possible D match to TRBD2 (6 bases). From germline, CDR1 is MDHEN and CDR2 SYDVKM. There are 20 residues in the CDR3. CDR3 loop: CASSSLTPGTSRRHSYEHYF. Written as DNA, the CDR3 is TGTGCCAGCAGTTCGCTAACCCCCGGTACTAGCCGGAGGCATTCCTACGAGCATTACTTC.

This clone was seen ten or more times. This sequence joins TRBV2 and TRBJ1-4; D is possibly TRBD1 (6 bases). Trimming left V 4 bases short and J 6 bases short, with 12 bases between. The CDR3 spans 14 residues. Germline-derived CDR1 and CDR2 are SNHLY and FYNNEI. CDR3 bases: TGTGCCAGCAGTGCCGACAGGCGGGATGAAAAACTGTTTTTT. Its translation is CASSADRRDEKLFF.

This clone has at least ten counts. The chain is built from TRBV5-4 and TRBJ2-1; TRBD2 aligns across 12 bases. Germline CDR1 and CDR2: SGHNT and YYREEE (reference sequence). The CDR3 loop spans 16 amino acids. V dropped 3 bases and J dropped 7; count of bases not matched to a gene: 8. CDR3 loop: CASSWLAGGPENEQFF. DNA for the CDR3: TGTGCCAGCAGCTGGCTAGCGGGAGGGCCTGAGAATGAGCAGTTCTTC.